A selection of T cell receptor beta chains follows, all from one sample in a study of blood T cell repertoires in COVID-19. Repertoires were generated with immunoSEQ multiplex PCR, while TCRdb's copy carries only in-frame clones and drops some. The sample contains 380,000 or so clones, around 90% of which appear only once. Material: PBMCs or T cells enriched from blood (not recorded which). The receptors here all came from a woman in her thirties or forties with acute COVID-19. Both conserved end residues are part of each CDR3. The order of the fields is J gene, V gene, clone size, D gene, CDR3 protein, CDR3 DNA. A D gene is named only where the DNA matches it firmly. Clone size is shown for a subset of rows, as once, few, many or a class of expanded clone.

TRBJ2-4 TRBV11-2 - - CASSSGNIQYF TGTGCCAGCAGCTCGGGAAACATTCAGTACTTC
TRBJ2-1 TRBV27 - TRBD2 CASSSGLAGGLIHNEQFF TGTGCCAGCAGTTCCGGACTAGCGGGGGGGCTGATCCACAATGAGCAGTTCTTC
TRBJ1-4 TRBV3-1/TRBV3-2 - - CASSPGPATNEKLFF TGTGCCAGCAGCCCTGGGCCAGCAACTAATGAAAAACTGTTTTTT
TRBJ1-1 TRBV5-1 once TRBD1 CASSVDRGGTEAFF TGCGCCAGCAGCGTGGACAGGGGCGGCACTGAAGCTTTCTTT
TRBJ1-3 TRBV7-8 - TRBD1 CASRRQGSASGNTIYF TGTGCCAGCAGAAGACAGGGATCAGCCTCTGGAAACACCATATATTTT
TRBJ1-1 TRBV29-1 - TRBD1 CSVETGGNTEAFF TGCAGCGTTGAGACAGGGGGCAACACTGAAGCTTTCTTT
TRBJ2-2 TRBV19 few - CASNPGYTGELFF TGTGCCAGTAATCCGGGGTACACCGGGGAGCTGTTTTTT
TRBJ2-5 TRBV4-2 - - CASSQGSGGRETQYF TGTGCCAGCAGCCAAGGGTCTGGGGGCCGGGAGACCCAGTACTTC
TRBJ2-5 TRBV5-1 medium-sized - CASSPAYYQETQYF TGCGCCAGCAGCCCCGCGTACTACCAAGAGACCCAGTACTTC
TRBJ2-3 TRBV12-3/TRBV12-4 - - CASSSPSRDTQYF TGTGCCAGCAGTAGTCCAAGCCGAGATACGCAGTATTTT
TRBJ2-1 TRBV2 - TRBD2 CALGAGTREQFF TGTGCCCTGGGGGCCGGGACTAGAGAGCAGTTCTTC
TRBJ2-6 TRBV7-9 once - CASSLTVSGANVLTF TGTGCCAGCAGCTTGACAGTCTCTGGGGCCAACGTCCTGACTTTC
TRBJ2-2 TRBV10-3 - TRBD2 CAISEGLAGGPGTGELFF TGTGCCATCAGTGAGGGACTAGCGGGGGGGCCTGGTACCGGGGAGCTGTTTTTT
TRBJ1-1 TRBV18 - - CASLGQQGNTEAFF TGTGCCAGCTTAGGCCAACAGGGAAACACTGAAGCTTTCTTT
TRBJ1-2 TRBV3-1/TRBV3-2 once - CASSQGSAGGNYGYTF TGTGCCAGCAGCCAAGGCTCGGCCGGGGGGAACTATGGCTACACCTTC
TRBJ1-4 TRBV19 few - CASSIPRATNEKLFF TGTGCCAGTAGTATCCCCAGGGCAACTAATGAAAAACTGTTTTTT
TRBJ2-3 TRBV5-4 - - CASSLGQSDTQYF TGTGCCAGCAGCTTGGGGCAGTCGGATACGCAGTATTTT
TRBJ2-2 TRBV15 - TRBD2 CATMAGGNTGELFF TGTGCCACCATGGCGGGGGGGAACACCGGGGAGCTGTTTTTT
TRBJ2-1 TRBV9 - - CASSVGNRDYNEQFF TGTGCCAGCAGCGTAGGGAACAGGGACTACAATGAGCAGTTCTTC
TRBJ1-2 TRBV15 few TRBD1 CATSRRTGVDYGYTF TGTGCCACCAGCAGACGGACAGGGGTTGACTATGGCTACACCTTC
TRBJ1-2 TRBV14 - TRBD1 CASSQGDRGPEVYGYTF TGTGCCAGCAGCCAAGGGGACAGGGGGCCGGAGGTCTATGGCTACACCTTC
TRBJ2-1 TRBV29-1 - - CSVAFRGGINYNEQFF TGCAGCGTTGCCTTCAGAGGAGGGATTAATTACAATGAGCAGTTCTTC
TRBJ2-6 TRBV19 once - CASSNQGLFSGANVLTF TGTGCCAGTAGTAACCAGGGCCTTTTCTCTGGGGCCAACGTCCTGACTTTC
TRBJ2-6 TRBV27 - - CASSQRWTPLTSSGANVLTF TGTGCCAGCAGTCAACGATGGACACCCCTAACAAGCTCTGGGGCCAACGTCCTGACTTTC
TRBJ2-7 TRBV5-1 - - CASSLPGSEQYF TGCGCCAGCAGCTTGCCAGGGTCCGAGCAGTACTTC
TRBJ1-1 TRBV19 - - CASSIVLRGTEAFF TGTGCCAGTAGTATAGTTTTAAGGGGCACTGAAGCTTTCTTT